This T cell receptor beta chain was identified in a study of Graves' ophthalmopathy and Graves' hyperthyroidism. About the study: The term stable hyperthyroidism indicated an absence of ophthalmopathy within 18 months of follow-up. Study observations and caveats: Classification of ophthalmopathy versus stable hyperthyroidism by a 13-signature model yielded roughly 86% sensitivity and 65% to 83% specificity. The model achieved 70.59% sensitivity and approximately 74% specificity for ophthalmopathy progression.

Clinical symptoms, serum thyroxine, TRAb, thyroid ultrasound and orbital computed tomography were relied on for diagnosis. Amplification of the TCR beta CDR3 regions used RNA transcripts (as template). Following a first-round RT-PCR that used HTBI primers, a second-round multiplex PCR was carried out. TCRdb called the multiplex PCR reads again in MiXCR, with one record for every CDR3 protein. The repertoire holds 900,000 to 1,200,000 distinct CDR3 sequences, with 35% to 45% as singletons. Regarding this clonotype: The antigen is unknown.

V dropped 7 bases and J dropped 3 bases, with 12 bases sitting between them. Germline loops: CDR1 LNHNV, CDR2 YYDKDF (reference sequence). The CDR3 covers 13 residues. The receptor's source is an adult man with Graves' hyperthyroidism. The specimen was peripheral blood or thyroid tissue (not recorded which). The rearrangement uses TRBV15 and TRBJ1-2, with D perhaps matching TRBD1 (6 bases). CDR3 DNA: TGTGCCACCACAGGGGCAGGAGACTATGGCTACACCTTC. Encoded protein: CATTGAGDYGYTF.